The entry that follows covers one T cell receptor (beta chain) sequence. Its target is not known. A much larger clone is a single base away; this may be a read error. Germline V lookup: CDR1 MGHDK, CDR2 SYGVNS. Between the trimmed V and J ends, which lost 2 bases and 7 bases, there was a span of 5 bases. The CDR3 is made up of 12 amino acids. This sample stems from a study of regulatory T cells in long-lasting Graves disease. The study's findings and limits: Newly diagnosed Graves' patients had higher TCR diversity than persistent ones.

Arm-PCR of CDR3 regions and iRepertoire HTBI primers were used to build TCR beta libraries. TCRdb itself ran the multiplex PCR reads through MiXCR, one entry per CDR3 protein. This sample has 400,000 to 650,000 distinct CDR3 sequences, with about 16% found just once. Documented time point: newly diagnosed GD, antithyroid drugs for less than 3 months. Researchers made the TCR library from RNA that was extracted from PBMCs. Tubes containing EDTA received approximately 9 milliliters of drawn peripheral blood. This same sample was also part of a study on T cells in Graves' hyperthyroidism and ophthalmopathy.

The receptor was isolated from a woman aged 40-60 years with Graves disease. The chain joins TRBV25-1 to TRBJ1-4; D gene uncertain. The sequencing here drew on peripheral blood mononuclear cells (PBMCs), taken at new diagnosis, from a patient treated with antithyroid drugs. The CDR3 DNA follows: TGTGCCAGCAGTGAAGAGGGTGAAAAACTGTTTTTT. Encoded protein: CASSEEGEKLFF. Together with reference TRBV25-1 and TRBJ1-4, the CDR3 gives the full variable domain: EADIYQTPRYLVIGTGKKITLECSQTMGHDKMYWYQQDPGMELHLIHYSYGVNSTEKGDLSSESTVSRIRTEHFPLTLESARPSHTSQYLCASSEEGEKLFFGSGTQLSVL.